This is a list of T cell receptor beta chains from one sample in a study of T cell clonotyping in hematopoietic cell transplantation. Method: immunoSEQ multiplex PCR; TCRdb's copy keeps in-frame clones and lacks some. The sample lists roughly 40,000 clones, 85% occurring once. The sequences come from peripheral blood mononuclear cells, collected before stem cell transplant. The receptors originated from a man between 60 and 75 years old with acute myeloid leukemia. Some clones in this sample may be carry-over from other donors' samples. Each CDR3 is given with its conserved first and last residue. The D gene is left open where the match is weak. Rows give clone size only sometimes, using once, few, many, or a class for an expanded clone.

TGTGCCAGCAGTATCGCGACAGGGGCCAATCAGCCCCAGCATTTT CASSIATGANQPQHF TRBJ1-5 TRBV6-1 . TRBD1
TGTGCCAGCAGCCAAGAGTCTTATTCACCCCTCCACTTT CASSQESYSPLHF TRBJ1-6 TRBV14 . .
TGCGCCAGCAGCCAAGACCCCACCCGACAGTTTGGGCAGTACTTC CASSQDPTRQFGQYF TRBJ2-7 TRBV4-3 . .
TGTGCCAGCAGTTTAGGGGGACAGGGTGGCAATCAGCCCCAGCATTTT CASSLGGQGGNQPQHF TRBJ1-5 TRBV28 . TRBD1
TGCGCCAGCAGCTCGGGGACCACCGGATTATTCCTCCACTTT CASSSGTTGLFLHF TRBJ1-6 TRBV5-1 . .
TGTGCCAGCAGCGCGGACAGGGCTGGAAACACCATATATTTT CASSADRAGNTIYF TRBJ1-3 TRBV5-4 . TRBD1
TGTGCCACCAGCAGATACCGCCCCGGGACAGGAAGCAATCAGCCCCAGCATTTT CATSRYRPGTGSNQPQHF TRBJ1-5 TRBV15 . TRBD1
TGTGCCAGCAGCTTATATGGGTATAGCAATCAGCCCCAGCATTTT CASSLYGYSNQPQHF TRBJ1-5 TRBV5-6 . .
TGCGCCAGCAGCCTGAACCCGATAGGAGGATCCACTAATGAAAAACTGTTTTTT CASSLNPIGGSTNEKLFF TRBJ1-4 TRBV5-1 once .
TGTGCCAGCAGGGGACCTCCGCCCGACTACGAGCAGTACTTC CASRGPPPDYEQYF TRBJ2-7 TRBV5-4 few .
TGTGCCAGCAGCTTAATGGCGACGAACACTGAAGCTTTCTTT CASSLMATNTEAFF TRBJ1-1 TRBV7-8 . .
TGTGCCGCGAAGGACAGGCCGAACACTGAAGCTTTCTTT CAAKDRPNTEAFF TRBJ1-1 TRBV19 . TRBD1
TGTGCCAGCAGTACCAGGGGCTACGAGCAGTACTTC CASSTRGYEQYF TRBJ2-7 TRBV28 . .
TGTGCCAGCTCACCCCCGGGACAGGGGGCCTACGAGCAGTACTTC CASSPPGQGAYEQYF TRBJ2-7 TRBV18 . TRBD1
TGTGCCAGCACCCGCAACCACGGGACAGGGACCGGGGAGCTGTTTTTT CASTRNHGTGTGELFF TRBJ2-2 TRBV14 . TRBD1
TGTGCCAGCAGCAGACTAGCGGGGGGGAGTGAAGAGACCCAGTACTTC CASSRLAGGSEETQYF TRBJ2-5 TRBV7-2 . TRBD2
TGCGCCAGCAGCTTGGATGGACAGGGGATAGCCAAAAACATTCAGTACTTC CASSLDGQGIAKNIQYF TRBJ2-4 TRBV5-1 . TRBD1
TGCGCCAGCAGCCAATCACTCAGCCGCTTCAATGAGCAGTTCTTC CASSQSLSRFNEQFF TRBJ2-1 TRBV4-3 . .
TGTGCCAGCAGCTTGACTAGCGGGGGGCCCAGCTCCTACGAGCAGTACTTC CASSLTSGGPSSYEQYF TRBJ2-7 TRBV11-1 . TRBD2
TGTGCCAGCAGTCGGGGGGGGGAAGCGAATGAAAAACTGTTTTTT CASSRGGEANEKLFF TRBJ1-4 TRBV6-5 . .